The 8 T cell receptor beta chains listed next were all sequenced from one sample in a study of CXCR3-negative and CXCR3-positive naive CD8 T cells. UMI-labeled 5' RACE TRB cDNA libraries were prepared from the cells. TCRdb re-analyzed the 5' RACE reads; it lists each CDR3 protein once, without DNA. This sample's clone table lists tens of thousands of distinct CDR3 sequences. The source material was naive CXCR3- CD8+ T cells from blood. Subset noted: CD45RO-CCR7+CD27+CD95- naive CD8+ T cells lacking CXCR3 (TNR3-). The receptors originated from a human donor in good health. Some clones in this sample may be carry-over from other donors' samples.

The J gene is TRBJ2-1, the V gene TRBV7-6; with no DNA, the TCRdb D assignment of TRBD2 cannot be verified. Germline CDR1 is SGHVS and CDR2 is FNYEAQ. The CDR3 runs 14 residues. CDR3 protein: CASSLVIDRAEQFF. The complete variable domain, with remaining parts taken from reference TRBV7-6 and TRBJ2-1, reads GAGVSQSPRYKVTKRGQDVALRCDPISGHVSLYWYRQALGQGPEFLTYFNYEAQQDKSGLPNDRFSAERPEGSISTLTIQRTEQRDSAMYRCASSLVIDRAEQFFGPGTRLTVL.

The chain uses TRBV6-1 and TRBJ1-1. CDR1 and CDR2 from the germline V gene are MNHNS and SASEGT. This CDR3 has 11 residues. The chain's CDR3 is CASWQSFMAFF.

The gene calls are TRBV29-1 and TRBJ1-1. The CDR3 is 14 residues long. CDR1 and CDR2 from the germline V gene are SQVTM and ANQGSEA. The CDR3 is CSVEESGRDTEAFF.

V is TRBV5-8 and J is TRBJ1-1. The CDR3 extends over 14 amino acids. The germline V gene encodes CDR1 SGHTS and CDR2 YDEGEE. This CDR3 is CASTWGRGSTEAFF.

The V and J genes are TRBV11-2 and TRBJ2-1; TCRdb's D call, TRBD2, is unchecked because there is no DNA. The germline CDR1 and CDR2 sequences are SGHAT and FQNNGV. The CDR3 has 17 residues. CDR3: CASSLVTGLASYNEQFF.

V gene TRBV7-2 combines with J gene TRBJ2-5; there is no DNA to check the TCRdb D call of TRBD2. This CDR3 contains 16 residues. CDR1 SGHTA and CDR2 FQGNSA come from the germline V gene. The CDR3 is CASSLLSTSILETQYF.

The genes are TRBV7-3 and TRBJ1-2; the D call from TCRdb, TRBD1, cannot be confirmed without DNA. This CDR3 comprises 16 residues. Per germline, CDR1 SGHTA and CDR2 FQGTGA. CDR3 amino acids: CASSPGTGEVNYGYTF. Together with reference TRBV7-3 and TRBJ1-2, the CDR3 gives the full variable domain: GAGVSQTPSNKVTEKGKYVELRCDPISGHTALYWYRQSLGQGPEFLIYFQGTGAADDSGLPNDRFFAVRPEGSVSTLKIQRTERGDSAVYLCASSPGTGEVNYGYTFGSGTRLTVV.

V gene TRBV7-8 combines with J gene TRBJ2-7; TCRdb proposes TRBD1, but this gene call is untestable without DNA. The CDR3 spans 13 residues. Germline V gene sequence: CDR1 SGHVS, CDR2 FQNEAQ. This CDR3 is CASSPERGYEQYF.